The entry below describes one TCR beta chain. The data were taken from a study of blood T cell repertoires in COVID-19. Study in general: Sites in the United States, Italy and Spain provided acute and convalescent COVID-19 samples.

V gave up 2 bases and J gave up 8 bases, with 7 bases separating them. The CDR3 length is 12 residues. Germline V gene lookup returns CDR1 PRHDT and CDR2 FYEKMQ (reference sequence). Participants were aged roughly 18 to 89 years from 24 US areas. Original processing methods: Amplification of reference gene primers was used by the study to estimate nucleated cell counts. The method was immunoSEQ multiplex PCR; TCRdb's version includes in-frame clones alone and lacks a portion of them. That table supplies the V and J calls and clone size; D and trimming were determined from the DNA. The sample shows about 380,000 clones, around 87% of them seen only once.

The source of this sequence is a man between 25 and 39 years old who had recovered from COVID-19. The sequenced sample was PBMCs or T cells enriched from blood (not recorded which). V usage is TRBV13 and J usage is TRBJ2-1; weak D call: TRBD2 (5 bases). CDR3 coding DNA: TGTGCCAGCAGCTTAACGCGGGATGAGCAGTTCTTC. It yields the protein CASSLTRDEQFF. Variable domain in full (rest from reference TRBV13 and TRBJ2-1): AAGVIQSPRHLIKEKRETATLKCYPIPRHDTVYWYQQGPGQDPQFLISFYEKMQSDKGSIPDRFSAQQFSDYHSELNMSSLELGDSALYFCASSLTRDEQFFGPGTRLTVL.